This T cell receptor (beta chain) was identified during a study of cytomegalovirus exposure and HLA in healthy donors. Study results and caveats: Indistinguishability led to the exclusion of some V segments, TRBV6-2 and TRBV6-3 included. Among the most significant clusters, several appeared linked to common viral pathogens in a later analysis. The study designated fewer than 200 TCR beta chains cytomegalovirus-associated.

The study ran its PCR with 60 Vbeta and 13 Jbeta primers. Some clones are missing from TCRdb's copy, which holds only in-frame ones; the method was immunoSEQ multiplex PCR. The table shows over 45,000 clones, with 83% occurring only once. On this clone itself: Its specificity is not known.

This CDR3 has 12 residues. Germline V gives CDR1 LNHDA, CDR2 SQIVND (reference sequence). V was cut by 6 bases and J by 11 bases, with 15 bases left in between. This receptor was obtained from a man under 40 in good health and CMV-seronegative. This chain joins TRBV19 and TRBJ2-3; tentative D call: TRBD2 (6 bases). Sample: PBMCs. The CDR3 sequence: CASSGSERGQYF. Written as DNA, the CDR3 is TGTGCCAGTAGCGGGAGTGAGAGGGGGCAGTATTTT.